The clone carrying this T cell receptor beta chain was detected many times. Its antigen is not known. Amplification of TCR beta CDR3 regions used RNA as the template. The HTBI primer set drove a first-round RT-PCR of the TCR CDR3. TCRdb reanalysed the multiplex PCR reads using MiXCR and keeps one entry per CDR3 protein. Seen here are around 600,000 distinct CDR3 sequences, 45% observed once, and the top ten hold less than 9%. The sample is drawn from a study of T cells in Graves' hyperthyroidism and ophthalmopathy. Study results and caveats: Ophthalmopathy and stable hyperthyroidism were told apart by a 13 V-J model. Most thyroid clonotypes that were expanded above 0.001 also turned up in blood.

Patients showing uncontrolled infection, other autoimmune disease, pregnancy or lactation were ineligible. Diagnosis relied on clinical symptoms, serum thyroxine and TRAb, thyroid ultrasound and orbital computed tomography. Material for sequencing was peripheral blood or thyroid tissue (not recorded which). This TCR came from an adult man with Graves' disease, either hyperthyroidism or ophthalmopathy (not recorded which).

CDR3 sequence reads: CASSYPTGTDTTYQETQYF. In DNA form, the CDR3 reads TGTGCCAGCAGCTACCCTACCGGGACAGACACCACGTACCAAGAGACCCAGTACTTC. This chain joins TRBV7-2 and TRBJ2-5; TRBD1 matches 7 bases. This CDR3 spans 19 amino acids. Trimming at V came to 4 bases and at J to 0 bases, leaving 17 bases not matched to a gene. Germline-derived CDR1 and CDR2 are SGHTA and FQGNSA. Combining the CDR3 with reference TRBV7-2 and TRBJ2-5 gives the whole variable domain GAGVSQSPSNKVTEKGKDVELRCDPISGHTALYWYRQSLGQGLEFLIYFQGNSAPDKSGLPSDRFSAERTGGSVSTLTIQRTQQEDSAVYLCASSYPTGTDTTYQETQYFGPGTRLLVL.